This entry lists 7 T cell receptor beta chains sequenced from one sample in a study of shared clonotypes between healthy human individuals. Measured with immunoSEQ multiplex PCR; TCRdb has only the in-frame clones, and not every one. The table shows 1,400,000 or so clones, with approximately 98.5% occurring only once. The sequenced sample was naive CD4+ T cells sorted from blood. Subset in this sample: CD45RA+ positively selected. These receptors were obtained from a man under 40 in good health.

This rearrangement joins TRBV28 to TRBJ1-2; D ambiguous. The CDR3 runs to 13 residues. Germline V gene data show CDR1 as MDHEN and CDR2 as SYDVKM. V was pared by 6 bases and J by 4 bases, with 12 bases between. The CDR3 bases are TGTGCCAGCAGGGACGGAAGAGGCTATGGCTACACCTTC. Encoded protein: CASRDGRGYGYTF.

The chain combines TRBV15 with TRBJ1-4; D perhaps matches TRBD1 (6 bases). CDR3 length: 20 residues. Trimming removed 1 base at V and 8 bases at J, with 29 bases between. Germline CDR1 LNHNV, CDR2 YYDKDF (reference sequence). This chain's CDR3 is CATSRAGRGSILRSREKLFF. The CDR3 coding sequence is TGTGCCACCAGCAGAGCGGGCAGGGGCTCCATTCTGCGCTCTCGGGAAAAACTGTTTTTT.

A single count supports this clone. The rearrangement links TRBV7-9 to TRBJ2-7; the D is unclear. This CDR3 comprises 15 residues. Germline values: CDR1 SEHNR, CDR2 FQNEAQ (reference sequence). V was shortened by 1 base and J by 3 bases, with 13 bases between the two germline ends. The CDR3 DNA reads TGTGCCAGCAGCTTAGACGGCCAGGCTCGCTACGAGCAGTACTTC. Translating it yields CASSLDGQARYEQYF. The full variable domain, in which reference TRBV7-9 and TRBJ2-7 provide the parts outside the CDR3, is DTGVSQNPRHKITKRGQNVTFRCDPISEHNRLYWYRQTLGQGPEFLTYFQNEAQLEKSRLLSDRFSAERPKGSFSTLEIQRTEQGDSAMYLCASSLDGQARYEQYFGPGTRLTVT.

The J gene is TRBJ1-5, the V gene TRBV28; 11 positions agree with TRBD1. The CDR3 sequence is 16 residues long. Trimming removed 6 bases from V and 6 bases from J; junction bases left unmatched: 10. Germline assignment: CDR1 MDHEN and CDR2 SYDVKM. Here the CDR3 reads CASRIGGTGGLQPQHF. As DNA, the CDR3 is TGTGCCAGCAGGATCGGGGGGACAGGGGGTCTTCAGCCCCAGCATTTT. The whole variable domain, filled in from reference TRBV28 and TRBJ1-5, reads DVKVTQSSRYLVKRTGEKVFLECVQDMDHENMFWYRQDPGLGLRLIYFSYDVKMKEKGDIPEGYSVSREKKERFSLILESASTNQTSMYLCASRIGGTGGLQPQHFGDGTRLSIL.

The V and J genes are TRBV5-1 and TRBJ2-1; the match to TRBD1 covers 8 bases. The junction had 8 bases not matched to a gene; V was cut back by 2 bases and J by 7 bases. CDR1 is SGHRS and CDR2 is YFSETQ in the germline V gene. The CDR3 extends over 15 amino acids. CDR3 coding DNA: TGCGCCAGCAGCTTAAGGACAGGGCTCGGTAATGAGCAGTTCTTC. This codes for CASSLRTGLGNEQFF.

This rearrangement joins TRBV7-8 to TRBJ2-1, with TRBD2 matching 12 bases. The CDR3 is 21 amino acids. J gave up 8 bases and V 4 bases, and 24 bases lay outside the gene matches. The germline CDR1 and CDR2 sequences are SGHVS and FQNEAQ. CDR3 coding DNA: TGTGCCAGCAGCTCCCACCGAAACGCAACTTTGACTAGCGGGAGTTGGCATGAGCAGTTCTTC. Translated, it gives CASSSHRNATLTSGSWHEQFF.

The V call is TRBV19, the J call TRBJ2-1; TRBD2 matches at 7 bases. V gave up 7 bases and J gave up 2 bases; unmatched junction bases: 5. Germline V gene sequence: CDR1 LNHDA, CDR2 SQIVND (reference sequence). This CDR3 has 14 residues. DNA for the CDR3: TGTGCCAGTAACCGAGCGGGAACCTACAATGAGCAGTTCTTC. This codes for CASNRAGTYNEQFF.